What follows describes a single T cell receptor (beta chain). Its antigen has not been determined. No much larger clone exists at a distance of one base, and base qualities are not known. The germline V gene (reference sequence) provides CDR1 LNHDA and CDR2 SQIVND. V gives up 10 bases and J gives up 7 bases, and the segment between their germline ends measures 17 bases. The cysteine opens and the phenylalanine closes a CDR3 of 14 amino acids. The only DNA kept is the CDR3, 42 bases in frame from the first base. The library was prepared using the immunoSEQ multiplex PCR assay. The multiplex PCR relied on a mix of 60 forward primers for TCR Vbeta segments and 13 reverse primers for TCR Jbeta segments. Amplification of the CDR3 region of rearranged TCR beta genes was performed with a multiplex PCR assay on genomic DNA. On the Illumina HiSeq System, the amplified TCR beta libraries were sequenced as 87-base-pair reads. Turning to the authors' computational methods: A later analysis counted about 80 million unique TCR beta chains across the 650 to 800 repertoires, and some 11 million of these chains were shared by at least two donors. To remove PCR and sequencing errors, raw reads were error-corrected and collapsed into unique sequences using a nearest-neighbor algorithm that merged closely related sequences. To assign V, D and J gene segments, CDR3 sequences were aligned to IMGT reference sequences. For a sequence to be retained, a match of at least six nucleotides to both a V gene segment and a J gene segment was required. A rearrangement was called productive if the CDR3 had no stop codons and remained in frame with V and J, and every other rearrangement was called non-productive. CDR3 was defined according to IMGT convention as the region running from the second conserved V-encoded cysteine to the conserved J-encoded phenylalanine. The earlier analysis of about 590 of the donors excluded sequences that lacked an unambiguous match to a single V gene segment. An earlier analysis of roughly 590 of the donors called V segments functional above 56.7% productive rearrangements and segregating when the between-donor standard deviation exceeded 5%. To diagnose cytomegalovirus status from the catalog of TCR beta chain sequences, a statistical classification framework was built. In a later analysis, TCR nucleotide sequences were compared against IMGT/GENE-DB human TR gene sequences so that V and J genes could be assigned. A later analysis assigned CDR3 sequences and most-parsimonious VDJ recombination scenarios with the TCRdist pipeline. In a later analysis, each TCR beta chain was defined by its CDR3 amino acid sequence together with its V-gene family, and reads lacking a unique V-gene family were excluded. A later analysis removed 600 or so highly shared, low-generation-probability nucleotide sequences to deal with suspected cross-contamination and a sequencing artifact. In a later analysis, a clonal expansion index was calculated for each public chain from normalized within-repertoire ranks of inferred template counts. In a later analysis, generation probabilities were computed with a VDJ recombination model fitted to out-of-frame rearrangements, and the resulting probabilities were checked against IGoR. In a later analysis, TCR-TCR, TCR-HLA and TCR-CMV co-occurrence was scored with hypergeometric tests, and a repertoire-size bias correction was applied to TCR pairs. A later analysis estimated false discovery rates by permuting HLA or CMV assignments 20 times. A later analysis grouped co-occurring TCRs with DBSCAN, adding TCRdist sequence similarity when clustering within HLA-allele-positive subsets. Repertoires with fewer than 30,000 or more than 120,000 public chains, plus five repertoires with anomalous nucleotide sharing, were excluded from co-occurrence clustering. Entries here come from immuneACCESS through TCRdb and include only in-frame sequences with V and J called. Some clones fail to appear in such tables; in the studies checked, an unresolved V gene covers under half of the shortfall, and the cause of the remainder is unknown. The DNA was the basis for D and trimming; V, J and clone size are from that table. A total of 95,000 to 100,000 clones appear in this sample, roughly three quarters of them only once. The leading ten clones occupy less than 10% of the sample.

The record originates from a study of cytomegalovirus exposure and HLA in healthy donors (dated by TCRdb to 2017 to 2019). Regarding the study in general: An earlier analysis of some 620 of the donors reported about 260 Gb of sequence data and around 120 million unique TCR beta sequences obtained from some 170 million T cells. A later genetic analysis used genome-wide SNP genotypes for about 55% of the 666 donors, treating that subset as a discovery cohort. Both class I and class II loci were covered by HLA typing, at four-digit resolution. The aim of the study was to test whether cataloging public T cell receptors could identify signatures of past pathogen exposure. A later analysis re-analyzed previously published TCR beta repertoires from about 600 donors and added high-resolution HLA genotyping to study TCR occurrence patterns. Rather than drawing on any new phenotypic data, the later analysis identified candidate immune exposures from TCR beta sequences and the way those sequences occurred across donors. An early release that covered fewer than 800 HLA-typed donors contained about 300 gigabases of sequencing data and tens of millions of unique TCR sequences. An earlier analysis of approximately 630 of the donors applied high-throughput TCR beta sequencing to assess whether each TCR beta V gene segment acted as functional or pseudogenic. Every discovery cohort repertoire had been produced on one sequencing platform. The study profiled the T cell repertoires of 500 to 800 subjects by immunosequencing and related them to cytomegalovirus serostatus. Donor age, sex, ethnicity and CMV serostatus were compiled alongside the repertoire data. Among the roughly 390 genotyped donors, approximately 81% belonged to the genetic ancestry cluster associated with self-reported Caucasian donors. On average, around 240,000 unique TCR beta nucleotide sequences were sequenced per donor among roughly 430 genotyped donors of the cohort, with around 19% of those sequences being non-productive. To predict cytomegalovirus infection status, the study combined high-throughput TCR immunosequencing, statistical association of individual TCRs with disease status, and machine learning. The number of donors typed differed by locus, with roughly 629-640 for A, B, C, DRB1 and DQB1, roughly 550 for DQA1, some 570 for DPA1, and 450 to 480 for DPB1. About five DR-DQ haplotypes were treated as single units for association and clustering because of strong linkage in the cohort. A separate validation cohort of roughly 130 different subjects was used in addition to the 666-subject first cohort. Overall results and qualifications from the work: In a later analysis, TCR association rates were found to vary across HLA loci, with the most associated TCRs seen for DRB1 alleles and the fewest for HLA-C alleles. Because HLA typing was unavailable for some donors at each locus, only the typed subset was used in association tests. An association between a missense DCLRE1C variant and V-gene and J-gene trimming of TCR beta chains was found in a later genetic analysis and replicated in an independent cohort. Several of the top co-occurrence clusters appeared to be linked to parvovirus B19, influenza, CMV and Epstein-Barr virus, according to a later analysis. In vitro tests confirmed that a few of the cytomegalovirus-associated TCR beta chains recognize cytomegalovirus antigens. Compared with equally common non-associated chains, HLA-associated TCR beta chains in a later analysis were more clonally expanded and had lower generation probabilities. The authors suggested that the approach could potentially be generalized to other disease states and immunological phenotypes. The cohort was sequenced for TCR beta chains only, and without alpha or paired-chain data the features that could be detected were limited. Correlated functional status among segregating V segments might be attributable to linkage disequilibrium, but an unknown experimental factor could not be ruled out. Across donors, most TCR sequences were observed very rarely, whereas some public TCRs were present in many individuals. CMV serostatus was the only immune exposure information available for the cohort. Specific HLA alleles were associated with about 17,000 TCR beta sequences at a false discovery rate of 0.05 in a later analysis. Roughly uniform sequencing depth across donors was assumed in presence/absence analyses, although this assumption may not hold. A total of some 180 TCR beta chains were listed by the study as associated with cytomegalovirus. A cluster of highly shared sequence variants was judged likely to be a technical artifact of the sequencing pipeline. When HLA alleles, especially DR and DQ, strongly co-occurred, TCR associations were difficult to assign to individual alleles. In a later genetic analysis, fewer N-insertions in productive TCRs were reported among donors in an Asian-associated ancestry cluster than the approximately 710-donor mean. A further reported finding was that TCR beta sequences accurately predicted the HLA-A and HLA-B alleles for most subjects in the first cohort. The 87-base-pair reads could not distinguish some IMGT-functional V segments, including TRBV6-2 and TRBV6-3, so those segments were excluded. An earlier analysis of approximately 590 of the donors showed that most TCR beta V segments appeared in productive rearrangements either about 87% or about 30% of the time, which broadly matched IMGT annotations. Over 15 rarely observed V segments, including chromosome 9 orphons, were excluded from the earlier analysis of approximately 600 of the donors because counts were too low. In both the original and validation cohorts, the classifier was reported to diagnose cytomegalovirus status with high specificity and sensitivity. In a later analysis, most CMV-associated TCR beta chains were found to appear HLA-restricted, with HLA associations seemingly driven largely by CMV exposure.

The cohort consisted of 600 to 750 healthy bone marrow donors. At the time of sampling, all cohort members were nominally healthy, though unrecorded immune exposures were likely present. The donor was CMV seronegative and belonged to the group of 352 seronegative cohort members. Each donor provided a peripheral blood sample, and peripheral blood mononuclear cells were used for TCR beta sequencing. Genomic DNA extraction from the blood cell samples was performed with the Qiagen DNeasy Blood Extraction Kit. The TCR sequence derives from a female donor in good health and CMV-seronegative. The chain is assembled from TRBV19 and TRBJ1-6; the D segment could be TRBD1, given 5 matching bases. Sequencing used PBMCs. The nucleotides are TGTGCCACCAGGGTGCCTGTAGGCAATTCACCCCTCCACTTT. This sequence encodes CATRVPVGNSPLHF.